Below, 13 T cell receptor beta chains from the same sample are listed, as sequenced in a study of T-cell reconstitution after alpha-beta-depleted transplantation in children. Preparation of the TCRbeta library used unique molecular identifiers. TCRdb reprocessed the PCR reads with MiXCR, giving one entry per CDR3 protein. The sample holds approximately 170,000 distinct CDR3 sequences; 11% are singletons and the top ten take approximately 13%. The sample consisted of PBMCs, taken before TCRalphabeta/CD19-depleted stem cell transplant. The receptors come from a boy aged 2-15 years with acute myeloid leukemia, due to receive a stem cell transplant.

For this clonotype: A read error is possible here, since a much larger clone lies one base away. This chain connects TRBV3-1 to TRBJ2-7; 7 bases are a match to TRBD1. Germline CDR1 reads LGHDT; CDR2 reads YNNKEL (reference sequence). V lost 5 bases, J lost 6 bases, and 4 bases stayed unmatched. This CDR3 spans 12 amino acids. CDR3 in amino acids: CASSETGAEQYV. CDR3 DNA sequence: TGTGCCAGCAGCGAAACAGGGGCCGAGCAGTACGTC.

This clonotype was observed many times. This rearrangement joins TRBV7-9 to TRBJ1-6; TRBD1 might be the D (5 bases). Deletions cut 5 bases from V and 4 bases from J, with 9 bases between. The CDR3 extends over 14 amino acids. The V gene's germline CDR1 is SEHNR and CDR2 FQNEAQ (reference sequence). The CDR3 bases are TGTGCCAGCAGCCCCGGGACTTATAATTCACCCCTCCACTTT. Translated, it gives CASSPGTYNSPLHF. Filled out from reference TRBV7-9 and TRBJ1-6, the complete variable domain reads DTGVSQNPRHKITKRGQNVTFRCDPISEHNRLYWYRQTLGQGPEFLTYFQNEAQLEKSRLLSDRFSAERPKGSFSTLEIQRTEQGDSAMYLCASSPGTYNSPLHFGNGTRLTVT.

The table lists this clonotype with many counts. The chain recombines TRBV6-5 with TRBJ1-4, with D possibly being TRBD1 (5 bases). Germline V gene sequence: CDR1 MNHEY, CDR2 SVGAGI. Trimming shortened V by 2 bases and J by 14 bases, and 18 bases separated the two germline ends. This CDR3 has 14 residues. CDR3 coding DNA: TGTGCCAGCAGTTACACACCAGGGAGCCCCCGGCTGTTTTTT. Its translation: CASSYTPGSPRLFF.

Many counts were recorded for this clonotype. V is TRBV2 and J is TRBJ2-1; D remains ambiguous. The CDR3 totals 11 residues. CDR1 and CDR2 from the germline V gene are SNHLY and FYNNEI. V shed 7 bases and J shed 5 bases, with 6 bases lying between them. CDR3 amino acids: CASKYHNEQFF. The CDR3 DNA follows: TGTGCCAGCAAATATCACAATGAGCAGTTCTTC.

The chain is built from TRBV6-5 and TRBJ2-7; 7 positions match TRBD2. V shed 1 base, J shed 4 bases, and the junction held 7 bases outside the gene matches. The CDR3 loop spans 15 amino acids. Germline V gene sequence: CDR1 MNHEY, CDR2 SVGAGI. The CDR3 coding sequence is TGTGCCAGCAGTTACTATGCGGGAGAAGGGTACGAGCAGTACTTC. This codes for CASSYYAGEGYEQYF.

In its sample, this clonotype was seen many times. This chain uses TRBV20-1 with TRBJ2-5; 9 bases map to TRBD2. The CDR3 spans 15 residues. CDR1 and CDR2 from the germline V gene are DFQATT and SNEGSKA (reference sequence). V was clipped by 5 bases and J by 4 bases; unmatched bases: 11. In nucleotides, the CDR3 is TGCAGTGCTCTACTCGCGGGGGGGCCTGGAGAGACCCAGTACTTC. It encodes CSALLAGGPGETQYF.

This clonotype showed up many times. The rearrangement joins TRBV24-1 to TRBJ1-2; weak D call: TRBD1 (5 bases). V was trimmed by 4 bases and J by 8 bases, leaving 13 bases between them. Germline-derived CDR1 and CDR2 are KGHDR and SFDVKD. The CDR3 is made up of 13 amino acids. Here the CDR3 DNA reads TGTGCCACCAGTGACAGGATCCCAGGGGGCTACACCTTC. It is translated as CATSDRIPGGYTF.

The chain couples TRBV30 to TRBJ1-1; the match to TRBD1 covers 8 bases. This CDR3 contains 13 residues. J gave up 10 bases and V 0 bases, and 7 bases lay outside the gene matches. Germline assignment: CDR1 GTSNPN and CDR2 SVGIG (reference sequence). The CDR3 DNA reads as TGTGCCTGGAGTGTACTCTACAGGGGGTCAGCTTTCTTT. Protein sequence: CAWSVLYRGSAFF. Full variable domain (outside the CDR3, taken from reference TRBV30 and TRBJ1-1): SQTIHQWPATLVQPVGSPLSLECTVEGTSNPNLYWYRQAAGRGLQLLFYSVGIGQISSEVPQNLSASRPQDRQFILSSKKLLLSDSGFYLCAWSVLYRGSAFFGQGTRLTVV.

The gene calls are TRBV19 and TRBJ2-2; TRBD2 matches 7 bases. CDR3 length: 14 amino acids. Looked up from germline, CDR1 is LNHDA and CDR2 is SQIVND (reference sequence). The trim removed 6 bases at V and 5 bases at J, leaving 6 bases unmatched. The CDR3 DNA follows: TGTGCCAGTAGGTCAGGCGGGAGTACCGGGGAGCTGTTTTTT. Translated, it gives CASRSGGSTGELFF.

There are many counts of this clonotype. The V call is TRBV6-4, the J call TRBJ2-6; TRBD1 or TRBD2 may be the D gene (5 bases each). The length of the CDR3 is 19 residues. Deletions cut 6 bases from V and 0 bases from J, with 21 bases between. From germline, CDR1 is MRHNA and CDR2 SNTAGT. CDR3 DNA: TGTGCCAGCAGACGGTTACTGGGACCCCAGAGCTCTGGGGCCAACGTCCTGACTTTC. This sequence encodes CASRRLLGPQSSGANVLTF.

There are many counts of this clonotype. The CDR3 here is CSARGTSGGLSYEQYF. The CDR3 nucleotides are TGCAGTGCTAGAGGGACTAGCGGGGGACTCTCCTACGAGCAGTACTTC. The chain employs TRBV20-1 and TRBJ2-7, with 13 bases identical to TRBD2. CDR3 length equals 16 residues. Germline-derived CDR1 and CDR2 are DFQATT and SNEGSKA (reference sequence). Trimming took 1 base from V and 0 from J; bases not matched to a gene: 3.

This clonotype was recorded many times. The chain has TRBV7-9 and TRBJ2-3; 8 nucleotides line up with TRBD2. The ends lost 10 bases at V and 0 bases at J; junction bases unmatched: 3. The CDR3 length is 13 residues. From germline, CDR1 is SEHNR and CDR2 FQNEAQ (reference sequence). CDR3 DNA: TGTGCCACCAAGCGGGGGAGCACAGATACGCAGTATTTT. It encodes CATKRGSTDTQYF.

This clonotype was seen only a few times. The V and J genes are TRBV7-6 and TRBJ2-1; tentatively, D is TRBD2 (6 bases). Germline V CDR1 and CDR2: SGHVS, FNYEAQ. The CDR3 runs 14 residues. Trimming took 1 base from V and 12 from J, leaving 16 bases between them. CDR3 bases: TGTGCCAGCAGCTTAGGGGACTGGGCCTCTGGGCAGTTCTTC. Its translation: CASSLGDWASGQFF.